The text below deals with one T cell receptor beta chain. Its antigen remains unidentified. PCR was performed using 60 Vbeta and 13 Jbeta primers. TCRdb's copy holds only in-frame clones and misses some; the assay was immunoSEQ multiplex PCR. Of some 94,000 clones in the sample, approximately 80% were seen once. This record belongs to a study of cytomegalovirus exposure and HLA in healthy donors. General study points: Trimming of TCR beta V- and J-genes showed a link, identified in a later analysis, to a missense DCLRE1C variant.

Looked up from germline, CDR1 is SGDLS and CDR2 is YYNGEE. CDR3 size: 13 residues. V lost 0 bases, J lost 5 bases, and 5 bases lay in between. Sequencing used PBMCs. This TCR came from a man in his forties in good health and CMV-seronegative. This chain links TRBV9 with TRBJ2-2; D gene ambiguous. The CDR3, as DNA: TGTGCCAGCAGCGTAGGTCAAACCGGGGAGCTGTTTTTT. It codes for CASSVGQTGELFF.